One and the same sample provided the 15 T cell receptor beta chains below, sequenced in a study of T cell changes during pregnancy in multiple sclerosis. Assay: immunoSEQ multiplex PCR; the TCRdb copy retains only in-frame clones and omits some. This table has 25,000 to 35,000 clones, 90% appearing once. The sequencing used CD4+ T cells from peripheral blood mononuclear cells, collected in the third trimester of pregnancy. Receptor source: a female donor in good health, enrolled as a control in a pregnancy study.

The V and J genes are TRBV25-1 and TRBJ2-7; D gene ambiguous. This CDR3 comprises 11 residues. Germline V lookup: CDR1 MGHDK, CDR2 SYGVNS. V gave up 7 bases and J gave up 6 bases, with 10 bases separating them. CDR3 nucleotide sequence: TGTGCCAGCACTTCTCACACCGAGCAGTACTTC. Translated, it gives CASTSHTEQYF.

This sequence joins TRBV27 and TRBJ2-7, with 12 bases matching TRBD1. The CDR3 sequence is 19 residues long. With V trimmed by 6 bases and J by 1 base, 16 bases remained unmatched. Germline V gene data show CDR1 as MNHEY and CDR2 as SMNVEV (reference sequence). In DNA form, the CDR3 reads TGTGCCAGCAGACTCCGGGACAGGGGGCGAGATTATGGATCCTACGAGCAGTACTTC. This codes for CASRLRDRGRDYGSYEQYF.

The chain has TRBV21-1 and TRBJ1-1; TRBD1, the table's D call, lacks a check against the DNA. TRBV21-1 is a pseudogene segment. The CDR3 has 12 amino acids. CDR3 DNA sequence: TGTGCCAGCAAACACAGAAGCACTGAAGCTTTCTTT. Encoded protein: CASKHRSTEAFF.

This clone was seen more than once but under ten times. The chain uses TRBV9 and TRBJ1-1; TRBD1 matches 7 bases. The CDR3 is 15 amino acids. Germline trimming cut 3 bases from V and 0 bases from J; bases unmatched to any gene: 5. CDR1 SGDLS and CDR2 YYNGEE come from the germline V gene. The CDR3 nucleotides read TGTGCCAGCAGCGCCGGGACAGAAATGAACACTGAAGCTTTCTTT. Residues: CASSAGTEMNTEAFF. The entire variable domain, with the rest obtained from reference TRBV9 and TRBJ1-1, is as follows: DSGVTQTPKHLITATGQRVTLRCSPRSGDLSVYWYQQSLDQGLQFLIQYYNGEERAKGNILERFSAQQFPDLHSELNLSSLELGDSALYFCASSAGTEMNTEAFFGQGTRLTVV.

The J gene is TRBJ2-1, the V gene TRBV11-2, with 12 bases matching TRBD2. Germline lookup yields CDR1 SGHAT and CDR2 FQNNGV. V trimming: 4 bases; J trimming: 2 bases; junction bases outside the gene matches: 3. The CDR3 is 16 amino acids. CDR3 amino acids: CASSSPSGGAYNEQFF. The CDR3 DNA follows: TGTGCCAGCAGCTCTCCTAGCGGGGGGGCCTACAATGAGCAGTTCTTC.

CDR3 amino acids: CASSLVPHREAFF. The CDR3 DNA is TGTGCCAGCAGTTTGGTTCCGCACAGGGAAGCTTTCTTT. The V gene is TRBV28, the J gene TRBJ1-1; D may be TRBD1 (5 bases). The CDR3 totals 13 residues. V lost 3 bases, J lost 8 bases, and 13 bases lay in between. Germline CDR1 and CDR2: MDHEN and SYDVKM.

This chain links TRBV5-6 with TRBJ2-5; 11 bases agree with TRBD2. The CDR3 sequence is 16 residues long. The V and J ends lost 2 bases and 3 bases, in that order; junction bases with no gene match: 6. Germline CDR1 and CDR2: SGHDT and YYEEEE. The chain's CDR3 is CASSLLSGGGKETQYF. CDR3 coding DNA: TGTGCCAGCAGCTTACTTAGCGGGGGGGGAAAAGAGACCCAGTACTTC.

The chain is built from TRBV27 and TRBJ2-6; 10 bases align to TRBD1. The CDR3 loop spans 16 amino acids. Trimming at V came to 8 bases and at J to 4 bases, leaving 8 bases not matched to a gene. CDR1 and CDR2 (germline): MNHEY, SMNVEV (reference sequence). The CDR3 DNA reads TGTGCCAGCGGAACGACAGGGGGCAGAGGGGCCAACGTCCTGACTTTC. Its translation is CASGTTGGRGANVLTF.

The CDR3 region has the DNA TGTGCCAGTAGTTTCCGACCGGGAGAGTCGTGGGAGCAGTACTTC. This gives the protein CASSFRPGESWEQYF. The chain joins TRBV19 to TRBJ2-7, with D possibly being TRBD2 (6 bases). Germline V gene sequence: CDR1 LNHDA, CDR2 SQIVND (reference sequence). The V gene lost 5 bases and the J gene lost 7 bases, with 21 bases spanning the gap. This CDR3 contains 15 residues.

This chain connects TRBV6-1 to TRBJ1-6; D perhaps matches TRBD1 (6 bases). V was clipped by 6 bases and J by 7 bases, with 16 bases between them. The CDR3 covers 15 residues. Germline V gene sequence: CDR1 MNHNS, CDR2 SASEGT. The CDR3 nucleotides read TGTGCCAGCAGGGGAATCAGGGGCACCAATTCACCCCTCCACTTT. It codes for CASRGIRGTNSPLHF.

The chain carries TRBV6-1 and TRBJ1-2; the D gene is possibly TRBD1 (5 bases). There are 12 residues in the CDR3. Per the germline V gene, CDR1 is MNHNS and CDR2 is SASEGT. Trimming removed 11 bases at V and 4 bases at J, with 14 bases between. The CDR3 DNA follows: TGTGCCGCCGAAGGGGTCGTCTATGGCTACACCTTC. It encodes CAAEGVVYGYTF.

The chain is built from TRBV6-5 and TRBJ2-1; 12 positions agree with TRBD1. Germline V gene lookup returns CDR1 MNHEY and CDR2 SVGAGI. The CDR3 sequence is 16 residues long. Trimming took 1 base from V and 9 from J; bases not matched to a gene: 7. This chain's CDR3 is CASSYFPGQGAVEQFF. Written as DNA, the CDR3 is TGTGCCAGCAGTTACTTTCCGGGACAGGGGGCGGTTGAGCAGTTCTTC.

The rearrangement joins TRBV30 to TRBJ2-5; tentatively, D is TRBD2 (5 bases). Trimming removed 2 bases at V and 3 bases at J, with 16 bases between. The germline gives CDR1 GTSNPN, CDR2 SVGIG (reference sequence). The CDR3 is 15 residues long. This CDR3 reads CAWSFVTGTKETQYF. For the CDR3, the DNA is TGTGCCTGGAGTTTTGTCACGGGAACCAAAGAGACCCAGTACTTC.

Of note for this clone: One junction end disagrees with the germline gene, perhaps due to a read error. The rearrangement links TRBV7-7 to TRBJ2-5, with a possible D match to TRBD1 (5 bases). This CDR3 has 14 residues. The V gene's germline CDR1 is SSHAT and CDR2 FNYEAQ (reference sequence). This chain's CDR3 is CASSTDTFQETQYF. The CDR3 DNA reads as TGTGCTAGCAGCACGGACACTTTCCAAGAGACCCAGTACTTC.

The chain uses TRBV5-4 and TRBJ1-2; no clear D. CDR1 SGHNT and CDR2 YYREEE come from the germline V gene (reference sequence). The ends were cut back, 10 bases at V and 5 bases at J, with 18 bases in the middle. This CDR3 is 13 amino acids long. CDR3 nucleotide sequence: TGTGCCGGCGGGCTCGAGGGCATTTATGGCTACACCTTC. It codes for CAGGLEGIYGYTF.